These 13 T cell receptor beta chains originate from one sample sequenced in a study of neurological immune-mediated disorders. Documented time point: longitudinal time-point 3. Via MiXCR, TCRdb re-called the 5' RACE reads, giving one row per CDR3 protein. The top ten clones hold around 3.1% of a sample with roughly 100,000 distinct CDR3 sequences, 10% to 14% of them seen once. Specimen: PBMCs. Receptors originate from a female donor with HTLV-1-associated myelopathy (HAM/TSP).

This clonotype was seen many times. V gene TRBV6-2 or TRBV6-3 combines with J gene TRBJ2-7, with 8 bases matching TRBD2. Germline CDR1 reads MNHEY; CDR2 reads SVGEGT. CDR3 length: 18 amino acids. V lost 5 bases and J lost 2; bases outside the gene matches: 17. The CDR3 DNA reads TGTGCCAGCAGTCCCTATCGCCCCGGACTAGCTGGGACCTACGAGCAGTACTTC. As protein: CASSPYRPGLAGTYEQYF.

This clonotype appeared many times. V is TRBV2 and J is TRBJ2-1, with D unclear. V lost 7 bases and J 4 bases, leaving 8 bases between the germline ends. The CDR3 spans 12 residues. Germline CDR1 SNHLY, CDR2 FYNNEI. The CDR3 spells CASTTAYNEQFF. CDR3 nucleotides: TGTGCCAGCACGACGGCGTACAATGAGCAGTTCTTC. Based on the CDR3 plus reference TRBV2 and TRBJ2-1, the full variable domain is EPEVTQTPSHQVTQMGQEVILRCVPISNHLYFYWYRQILGQKVEFLVSFYNNEISEKSEIFDDQFSVERPDGSNFTLKIRSTKLEDSAMYFCASTTAYNEQFFGPGTRLTVL.

There are many counts of this clonotype. The chain uses TRBV20-1 and TRBJ2-2; D is possibly TRBD1 (6 bases). Germline-derived CDR1 and CDR2 are DFQATT and SNEGSKA (reference sequence). The CDR3 is 14 amino acids. Trimming removed 6 bases from V and 2 bases from J, with 13 bases in between. The CDR3 is CSALGQRNTGELFF. DNA of the CDR3: TGCAGTGCGTTGGGACAACGAAACACCGGGGAGCTGTTTTTT.

This clonotype has a count of ten or more. The chain couples TRBV28 to TRBJ2-3; TRBD1 might be the D (5 bases). The V end lost 5 bases, the J end lost 2 bases, and 17 bases lay between the germline ends. CDR1 is MDHEN, CDR2 SYDVKM, per germline. The CDR3 runs to 16 residues. CDR3 amino acids: CASSTSTRVTTDTQYF. CDR3 in DNA: TGTGCCAGCAGTACCTCAACCAGGGTCACCACAGATACGCAGTATTTT.

Many counts were recorded for this clonotype. The rearrangement links TRBV20-1 to TRBJ1-6, with a possible D match to TRBD1 (6 bases). The CDR3 is 16 residues long. The ends were cut back, 4 bases at V and 8 bases at J, with 21 bases in the middle. Germline-derived CDR1 and CDR2 are DFQATT and SNEGSKA (reference sequence). CDR3: CSATPLGQPPDSPLHF. CDR3 in DNA: TGCAGTGCTACGCCCCTCGGACAGCCACCGGATTCACCCCTCCACTTT.

The table lists this clonotype with many counts. This rearrangement joins TRBV12-3 or TRBV12-4 to TRBJ2-1, with a possible D match to TRBD1 (5 bases). CDR3 size: 14 residues. V lost 3 bases, J lost 7 bases, and 13 bases lay in between. CDR3: CASSFRAGKNEQFF. The CDR3 DNA reads TGTGCCAGCAGTTTTCGGGCAGGGAAGAATGAGCAGTTCTTC.

This clonotype occurred a few times. This sequence joins TRBV7-2 and TRBJ2-5; possibly TRBD2 for D (5 bases). The CDR3 extends over 14 amino acids. The V gene lost 0 bases and the J gene lost 7 bases, with 12 bases spanning the gap. Germline V lookup: CDR1 SGHTA, CDR2 FQGNSA. For the CDR3, the DNA is TGTGCCAGCAGCTTAGCAGGCTACGAGGGGACCCAGTACTTC. Residues: CASSLAGYEGTQYF.

This clonotype was counted many times. The chain employs TRBV18 and TRBJ2-1; D may be TRBD1 or TRBD2 (5 bases each). Between the trimmed V and J ends, which lost 5 bases and 6 bases, there was a span of 14 bases. CDR1 is KGHSH and CDR2 is LQKENI in the germline V gene. The CDR3 runs to 14 residues. The CDR3 protein is CASSTGTPPNEQFF. The CDR3 DNA follows: TGTGCCAGCTCAACCGGGACCCCACCCAATGAGCAGTTCTTC.

The chain is built from TRBV5-6 and TRBJ2-1; 8 bases are shared with TRBD1. Per germline, CDR1 SGHDT and CDR2 YYEEEE. The CDR3 spans 15 residues. V lost 3 bases, J lost 7 bases, and 9 bases stayed unmatched. The CDR3 DNA reads TGTGCCAGCAGCTACGGCCAGGGGGCCCTGAATGAGCAGTTCTTC. The encoded protein is CASSYGQGALNEQFF.

Many counts were recorded for this clonotype. V is TRBV5-1 and J is TRBJ1-6; D possibly corresponds to TRBD1 (6 bases). The CDR3 contains 15 residues. The germline V and J ends were trimmed by 4 bases and 8 bases, with 16 bases remaining between them. Per germline, CDR1 SGHRS and CDR2 YFSETQ. CDR3 loop: CASSLRDGGDSPLHF. The CDR3 bases are TGCGCCAGCAGCCTCAGGGATGGGGGCGATTCACCCCTCCACTTT. Together with reference TRBV5-1 and TRBJ1-6, the CDR3 gives the full variable domain: KAGVTQTPRYLIKTRGQQVTLSCSPISGHRSVSWYQQTPGQGLQFLFEYFSETQRNKGNFPGRFSGRQFSNSRSEMNVSTLELGDSALYLCASSLRDGGDSPLHFGNGTRLTVT.

There are many counts of this clonotype. This rearrangement joins TRBV2 to TRBJ1-1, with 8 bases aligning to TRBD1. CDR1 is SNHLY, CDR2 FYNNEI, per germline. The CDR3 is 14 residues long. V was pared by 5 bases and J by 3 bases, with 5 bases of the junction left unmatched. The CDR3 DNA sequence: TGTGCCAGCAGTACAACAGGGGGGGACACTGAAGCTTTCTTT. It specifies CASSTTGGDTEAFF.

This clonotype was counted at least ten times. The chain joins TRBV24-1 to TRBJ2-1, with TRBD1 matching over 8 bases. CDR1 and CDR2 (germline): KGHDR, SFDVKD. V lost 3 bases to trimming and J lost 0 bases; unmatched junction nucleotides: 3. There are 16 residues in the CDR3. The CDR3 protein is CATSDGQGSSYNEQFF. The DNA of the CDR3 is TGTGCCACCAGTGATGGACAGGGTAGCTCCTACAATGAGCAGTTCTTC.

The V call is TRBV5-1, the J call TRBJ1-2; no clear D. The CDR3 consists of 14 residues. From germline, CDR1 is SGHRS and CDR2 YFSETQ. Trimming cost V 1 base and J 8 bases, with 15 bases left between them. The CDR3 coding sequence is TGCGCCAGCAGCTTGATGGGTCTGCTATTCGGCTACACCTTC. It translates to CASSLMGLLFGYTF.